This T cell receptor beta chain was recovered during a study of CD8 T cells in Susac syndrome. After extraction with the RNeasy kit, about 0.45 to 1 ug of the RNA was reverse transcribed using random hexamers. In TCRdb, the immunoSEQ multiplex PCR reads were re-called with MiXCR into one record per CDR3 protein. Seen here are 100,000 to 150,000 distinct CDR3 sequences, around 94% observed once, and the top ten hold around 0.2%. CDR1 and CDR2 from the germline V gene are MGHRA and YSYEKL. V was cut by 0 bases and J by 4 bases, with 7 bases left in between. The length of the CDR3 is 14 residues. The chain recombines TRBV4-1 with TRBJ1-5; D call uncertain. The material sequenced was CD8+ T cells from PBMCs. This receptor was obtained from a human donor with Susac syndrome. The CDR3 region has the DNA TGCGCCAGCAGCCAAGATTTAACGAATCAGCCCCAGCATTTT. Amino acid sequence: CASSQDLTNQPQHF.